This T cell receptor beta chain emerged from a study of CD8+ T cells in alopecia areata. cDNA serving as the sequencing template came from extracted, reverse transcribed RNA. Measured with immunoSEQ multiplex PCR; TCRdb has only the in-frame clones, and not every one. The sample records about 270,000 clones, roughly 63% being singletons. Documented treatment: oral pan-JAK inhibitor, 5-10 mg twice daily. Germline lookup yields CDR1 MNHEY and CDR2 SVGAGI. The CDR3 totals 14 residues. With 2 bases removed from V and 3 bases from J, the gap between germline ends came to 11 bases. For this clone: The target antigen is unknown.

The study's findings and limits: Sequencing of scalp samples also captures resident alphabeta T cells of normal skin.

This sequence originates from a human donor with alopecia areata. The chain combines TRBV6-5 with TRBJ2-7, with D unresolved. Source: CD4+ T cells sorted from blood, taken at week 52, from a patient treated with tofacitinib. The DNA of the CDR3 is TGTGCCAGCAGTTACCAGACACGAGGCTACGAGCAGTACTTC. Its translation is CASSYQTRGYEQYF.